This entry describes one TCR beta chain. This table comes from immunoSEQ multiplex PCR, and its TCRdb copy is limited to in-frame clones, with some not included. Of 150,000 or so clones in the sample, approximately 90% were seen once. The data stem from a study of control samples from healthy donors and cancer patients. The clonotype originates from a woman in her twenties or thirties in good health. The specimen was blood.

The CDR3 nucleotides read TGCAGCGTTGAGGTCAGCACCTCCTACGAGCAGTACTTC. Residues: CSVEVSTSYEQYF. This chain connects TRBV29-1 to TRBJ2-7; D uncertain. Germline V gene sequence: CDR1 SQVTM, CDR2 ANQGSEA. The CDR3 is 13 residues long. V was cut by 3 bases and J by 0 bases, with 9 bases left in between.